The T cell receptor (beta chain) under discussion was sequenced for a study of beta chain features in type 1 diabetes. Points from the study as a whole: There was no resolution here of whether HLA type influences TCRB rearrangement. When Type 1 diabetes patients were examined, their TCRB CDR3s proved moderately but significantly shorter in all four CD4+ subsets.

A word on this clone: Antigen: not known.

Reverse transcribing all isolated RNA meant expressed TCRB transcripts were sequenced. TCRdb's copy holds only in-frame clones and misses some; the assay was immunoSEQ multiplex PCR. The data show some 150,000 clones, more than 9.5% seen once. Looked up from germline, CDR1 is MNHEY and CDR2 is SMNVEV (reference sequence). The V segment lost 5 bases and the J segment 4 bases; nucleotides outside the gene matches: 9. This CDR3 has 16 amino acids. This sequence was found in a man aged 18 to 35 in good health. This sequence joins TRBV27 and TRBJ1-3, with 9 bases aligning to TRBD1. Source material: central memory CD4+ T cells from blood. The CDR3 DNA follows: TGTGCCAGCAGTCCCCGTACAGGGGGCACCGGAAACACCATATATTTT. Encoded protein: CASSPRTGGTGNTIYF.